This T cell receptor beta chain is from a study of cytomegalovirus exposure and HLA in healthy donors. Amplification used 60 Vbeta primers and 13 Jbeta primers. Produced via immunoSEQ multiplex PCR; TCRdb's table is partial and in-frame only. This sample has 150,000 to 200,000 clones, with over 60% found just once. The CDR3 contains 15 residues. Germline CDR1 is LNHDA and CDR2 is SQIVND (reference sequence). V dropped 9 bases and J dropped 5 bases, with 17 bases sitting between them. The sequence derives from a woman between 50 and 59 years old in good health and CMV-seropositive. V usage is TRBV19 and J usage is TRBJ1-6; no reliable D call. The sequenced sample consisted of PBMCs. The CDR3 loop reads CARDLTKVNNSPLHF. The CDR3, as DNA: TGTGCCAGAGATCTCACTAAGGTAAATAATTCACCCCTCCACTTT.